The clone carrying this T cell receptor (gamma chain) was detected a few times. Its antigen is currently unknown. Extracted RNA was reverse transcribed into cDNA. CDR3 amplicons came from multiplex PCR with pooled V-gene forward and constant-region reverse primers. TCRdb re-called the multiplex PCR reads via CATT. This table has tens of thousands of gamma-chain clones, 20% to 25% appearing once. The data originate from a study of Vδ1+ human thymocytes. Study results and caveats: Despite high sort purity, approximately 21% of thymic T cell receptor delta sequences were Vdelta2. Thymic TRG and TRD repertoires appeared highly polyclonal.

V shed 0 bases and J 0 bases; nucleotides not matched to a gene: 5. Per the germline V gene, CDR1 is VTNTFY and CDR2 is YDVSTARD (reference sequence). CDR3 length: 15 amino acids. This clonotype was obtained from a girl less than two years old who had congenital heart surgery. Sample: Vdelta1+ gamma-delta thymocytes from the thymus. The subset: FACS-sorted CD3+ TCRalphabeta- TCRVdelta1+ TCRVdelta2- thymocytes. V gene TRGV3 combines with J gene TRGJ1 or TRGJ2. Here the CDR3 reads CATWDRPGNYYKKLF. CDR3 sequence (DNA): TGTGCCACCTGGGACAGGCCTGGGAATTATTATAAGAAACTCTTT.